The sequence of this TCR beta chain was determined in a study of cytomegalovirus exposure and HLA in healthy donors. This clone has more than one count but fewer than ten. The primer mix had 60 Vbeta and 13 Jbeta primers. The method was immunoSEQ multiplex PCR; TCRdb's version includes in-frame clones alone and lacks a portion of them. The table includes 150,000 to 180,000 clones, approximately 81% detected once. The germline CDR1 and CDR2 sequences are SGHVS and FQNEAQ. CDR3 length equals 16 residues. The trim removed 1 base at V and 4 bases at J, leaving 8 bases unmatched. J is TRBJ1-2 and V is TRBV7-8, with 8 bases matching TRBD1. Sequenced material: PBMCs. This receptor was obtained from a man between 18 and 29 years old in good health and CMV-seronegative. CDR3 residues: CASSLVRGQALYGYTF. The CDR3 DNA reads TGTGCCAGCAGCTTAGTTAGGGGACAGGCCCTCTATGGCTACACCTTC.